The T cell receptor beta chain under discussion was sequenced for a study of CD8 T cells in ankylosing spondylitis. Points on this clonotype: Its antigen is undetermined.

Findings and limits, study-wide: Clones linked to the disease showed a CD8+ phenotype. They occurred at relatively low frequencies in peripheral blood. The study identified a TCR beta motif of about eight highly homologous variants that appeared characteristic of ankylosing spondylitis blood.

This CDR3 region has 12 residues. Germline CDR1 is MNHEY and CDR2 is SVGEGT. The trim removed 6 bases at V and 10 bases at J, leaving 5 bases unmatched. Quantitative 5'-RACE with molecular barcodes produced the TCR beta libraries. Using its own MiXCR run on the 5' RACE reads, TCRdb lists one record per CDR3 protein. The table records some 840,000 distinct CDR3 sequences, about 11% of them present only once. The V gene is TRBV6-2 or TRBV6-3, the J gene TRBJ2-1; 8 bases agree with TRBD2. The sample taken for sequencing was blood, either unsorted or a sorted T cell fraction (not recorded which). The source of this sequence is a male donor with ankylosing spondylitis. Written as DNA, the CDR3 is TGTGCCAGCAGAGACCCTAGCGGGGAGCAGTTCTTC. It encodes CASRDPSGEQFF.